The T cell receptor beta chain under discussion was sequenced for a study of shared clonotypes between healthy human individuals (dated by TCRdb to 2018 to 2021). In the study overall: A couple of women and three men aged 18 to 49 years were included in the cohort. For each donor, CD4 naive and CD4 memory were each run on three plates, CD8 naive on two plates, and CD8 memory on one plate. The study deeply sequenced blood TCR repertoires of about 5 healthy adults to estimate repertoire size and the extent of clonotype sharing between individuals. To increase sequencing depth and limit assay-specific biases, different laboratories used diverse techniques to prepare libraries and sequence TCR repertoires. Per donor, leukapheresis produced somewhere between about 0.94 and 9 billion PBMCs. Overall study results and their limits: Sampling was restricted to blood, and TCR repertoires in tissue are likely to differ from TCR repertoires in blood. Higher generation probabilities were observed for clonotypes shared by all four sorted-subset donors than for non-shared clonotypes. Rarefaction of sorted-subset datasets indicated incomplete sequencing despite the large sequencing depth. Because the study included only a small number of donors, the genetic and exposure-history diversity represented was limited. When several donors were compared, the shared fraction of clonotypes was roughly 5% for naive CD4, 3.5% for naive CD8, more than 2% for memory CD4, and roughly 0.4% for memory CD8. Pairwise subsampling led to the expectation that sequencing depth would affect the degree of clonotype sharing among donors. Larger estimated clonotype richness was generally found for naive subsets than for memory subsets.

The germline V gene supplies CDR1 SQVTM and CDR2 ANQGSEA. V drops 0 bases and J drops 2 bases, leaving 8 bases in between. The CDR3 goes from the cysteine to the phenylalanine over 13 residues. This entry keeps only the CDR3 DNA: 39 bases, framed from base 1. Using the deep immunoSEQ assay, multiplex PCR amplified TCR CDR3 regions from genomic DNA. Extracted genomic DNA from each cell subset was distributed evenly across all wells of several immunoSEQ 96-well plates, and each plate was treated as a replicate. For sorted subsets, each replicate PCR was loaded with 200 ng genomic DNA, equivalent to 25,000 to 35,000 T cell genomes. Purified libraries were measured with a Qubit 3.0 fluorometer, size-checked on a Bioanalyzer 2100, and measured again with the KAPA Library Quantification kit. Each immunoSEQ 96-well plate was sequenced on its own single-read 150-cycle Illumina NextSeq 550 flow cell. The authors' pipeline ran thus. Because the immunoSEQ output included only junctional sequences and no quality scores, the filtering could not be the same as the filtering used for full-length reads. Sequences were annotated with PyIR, a Python wrapper for IgBLAST v1.9, and V/J genes and CDR3 were assigned using IMGT germline references. Reads were removed for weak V/J assignments (E-value above 1e-6), missing CDR3, stop codons, out-of-frame junctions, or ambiguous translated residues. V3J clonotypes were defined by identical inferred V gene, J gene, and CDR3 amino acid sequence. Percentage overlap between repertoires was calculated by dividing the number of shared unique clonotypes by the size of the smaller repertoire. RTK rarefaction, the Chao1 estimator, and Recon v2.1 estimates of unobserved clonotypes were used to assess repertoire richness. Generation probabilities were computed with OLGA for all TCRbeta clonotypes obtained by the gDNA method from several donors. In its TCRdb copy, this immuneACCESS table keeps in-frame sequences only and misses some clones. Where compared with another copy, unresolved V genes explain less than half of these, and the others have no known cause. The D gene and trimming were derived from the DNA, and the V and J assignments and clone size from that table. This sample comprises millions of clones, around 95% of them detected only once. Jointly, the top ten make up 0.1% to 0.15% of the sample.

Donors were healthy HIV-negative adults with no recently reported acute infections or vaccinations. Every donor was a Caucasian adult residing in Nashville, Tennessee, USA. CD4+ T cells were enriched through magnetic negative selection, after which naive cells were positively selected on CD45RA and the remaining negative fraction served as the memory subset. After blood collection by leukapheresis, PBMCs were isolated using Ficoll-Histopaque density gradient centrifugation and then cryopreserved in the vapor phase of liquid nitrogen. Analytical flow cytometry was used to check the purity and quantity of every magnetically sorted T cell population. Each sorted fraction had its genomic DNA isolated and then quantified by UV absorbance on a Nanodrop 2000c. A note on this clone: Its antigen is not yet known. No base-level quality is on record; no much larger clone is a single base apart.

This TCR was sampled from a man younger than 35 in good health. The chain couples TRBV29-1 to TRBJ2-7; a tentative D call is TRBD1 (6 bases match). The sample consisted of naive CD4+ T cells sorted from blood. The cell subset or site label of this sample denotes: CD45RA+ positively selected. The bases are TGCAGCGTTGAAGAGTCAGGGGCCTACGAGCAGTACTTC. Its amino acids are CSVEESGAYEQYF.